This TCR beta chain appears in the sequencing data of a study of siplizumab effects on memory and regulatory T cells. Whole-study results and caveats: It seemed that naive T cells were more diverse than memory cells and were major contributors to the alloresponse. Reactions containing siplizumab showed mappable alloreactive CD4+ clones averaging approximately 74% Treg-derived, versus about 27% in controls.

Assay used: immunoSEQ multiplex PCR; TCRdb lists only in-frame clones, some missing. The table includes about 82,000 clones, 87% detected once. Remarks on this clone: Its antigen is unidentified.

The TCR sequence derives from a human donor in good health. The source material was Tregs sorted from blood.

The CDR3, as DNA: TGTGCCATCAGTGAGTTCGGGGTCACAGATACGCAGTATTTT. Translation gives CAISEFGVTDTQYF. The gene calls are TRBV10-3 and TRBJ2-3; perhaps TRBD2 as D (5 bases). V lost 1 base to trimming and J lost 2 bases, with 7 bases between them. CDR1 is ENHRY and CDR2 is SYGVKD in the germline V gene. This CDR3 has 14 amino acids.